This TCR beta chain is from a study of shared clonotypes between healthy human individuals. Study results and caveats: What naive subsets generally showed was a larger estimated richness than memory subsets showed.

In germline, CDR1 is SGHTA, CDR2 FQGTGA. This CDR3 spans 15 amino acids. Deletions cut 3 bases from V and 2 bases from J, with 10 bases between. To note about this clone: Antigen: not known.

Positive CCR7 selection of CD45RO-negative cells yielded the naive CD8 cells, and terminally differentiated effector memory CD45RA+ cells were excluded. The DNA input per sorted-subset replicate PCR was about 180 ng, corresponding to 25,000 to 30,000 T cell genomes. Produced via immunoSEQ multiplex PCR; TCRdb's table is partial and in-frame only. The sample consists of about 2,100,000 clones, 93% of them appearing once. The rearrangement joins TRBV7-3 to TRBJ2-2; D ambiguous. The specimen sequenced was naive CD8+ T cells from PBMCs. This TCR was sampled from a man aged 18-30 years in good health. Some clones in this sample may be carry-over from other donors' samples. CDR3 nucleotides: TGTGCCAGCAGCTTTGTAGGAAAAAACACCGGGGAGCTGTTTTTT. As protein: CASSFVGKNTGELFF.